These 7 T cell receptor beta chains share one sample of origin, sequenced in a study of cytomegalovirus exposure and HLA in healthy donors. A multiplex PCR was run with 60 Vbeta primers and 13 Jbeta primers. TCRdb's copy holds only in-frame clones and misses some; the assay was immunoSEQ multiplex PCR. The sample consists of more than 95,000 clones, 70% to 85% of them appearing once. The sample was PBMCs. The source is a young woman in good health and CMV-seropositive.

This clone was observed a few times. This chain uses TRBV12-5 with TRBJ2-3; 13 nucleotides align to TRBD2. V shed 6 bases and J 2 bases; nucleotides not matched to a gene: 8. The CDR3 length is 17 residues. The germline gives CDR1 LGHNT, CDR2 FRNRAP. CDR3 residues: CASGLGTSGKPTDTQYF. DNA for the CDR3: TGTGCTAGTGGCCTCGGGACTAGCGGGAAACCCACAGATACGCAGTATTTT.

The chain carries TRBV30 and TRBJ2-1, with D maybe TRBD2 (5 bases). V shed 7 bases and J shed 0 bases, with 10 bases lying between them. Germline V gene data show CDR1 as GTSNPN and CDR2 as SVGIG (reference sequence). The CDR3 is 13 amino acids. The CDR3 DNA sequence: TGTGCCTCCGACTATGGCTCCTACAATGAGCAGTTCTTC. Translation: CASDYGSYNEQFF.

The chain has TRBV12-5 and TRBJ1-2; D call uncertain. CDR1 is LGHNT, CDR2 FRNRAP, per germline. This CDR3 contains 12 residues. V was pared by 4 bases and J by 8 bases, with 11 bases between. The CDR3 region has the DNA TGTGCTAGTGGTTCGCTAGGGAGCGGCTACACCTTC. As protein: CASGSLGSGYTF.

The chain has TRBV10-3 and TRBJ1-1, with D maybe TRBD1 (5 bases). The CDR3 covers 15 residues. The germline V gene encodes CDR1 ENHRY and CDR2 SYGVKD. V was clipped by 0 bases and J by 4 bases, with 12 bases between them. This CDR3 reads CAISESGRQSTEAFF. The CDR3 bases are TGTGCCATCAGTGAGTCGGGGCGGCAGAGCACTGAAGCTTTCTTT.

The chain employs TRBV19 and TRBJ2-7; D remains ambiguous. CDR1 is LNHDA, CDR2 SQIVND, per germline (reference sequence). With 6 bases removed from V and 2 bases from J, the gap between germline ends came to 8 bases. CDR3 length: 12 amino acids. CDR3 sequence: CASRASPYEQYF. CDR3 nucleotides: TGTGCCAGTAGGGCTAGTCCCTACGAGCAGTACTTC.

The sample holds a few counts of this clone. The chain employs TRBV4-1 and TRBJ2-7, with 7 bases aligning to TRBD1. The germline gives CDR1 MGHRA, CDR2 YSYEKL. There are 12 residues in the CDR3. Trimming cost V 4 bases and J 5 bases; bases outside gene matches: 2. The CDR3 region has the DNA TGCGCCAGCAGCCCGACAGGGAACGAGCAGTACTTC. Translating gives CASSPTGNEQYF.

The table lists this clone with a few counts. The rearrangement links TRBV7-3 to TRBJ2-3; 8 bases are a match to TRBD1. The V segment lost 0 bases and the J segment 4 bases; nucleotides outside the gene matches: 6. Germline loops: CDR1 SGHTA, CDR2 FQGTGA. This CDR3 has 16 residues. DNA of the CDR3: TGTGCCAGCAGCTTAACAGGACAGGGCCGGGCAGATACGCAGTATTTT. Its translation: CASSLTGQGRADTQYF.